The present TCR beta chain was sequenced within a study of patients and donors after allogeneic stem cell transplantation. Germline V gives CDR1 SEHNR, CDR2 FQNEAQ (reference sequence). CDR3 size: 15 residues. Trimming pared 2 bases from V and 5 bases from J, leaving 13 bases between. One entry per CDR3 protein results from TCRdb running MiXCR on the RT-PCR reads. The sample has about 960,000 distinct CDR3 sequences; more than 15% are singletons. The sequence was obtained from a human donor who was either an allogeneic HSCT recipient or a stem cell or donor lymphocyte infusion donor (not recorded which). It is not recorded whose cells these are; they may come from a transplant donor. The sequenced sample consisted of blood, either unsorted or a sorted T cell fraction (not recorded which). The chain has TRBV7-9 and TRBJ2-1; TRBD2 might be the D (6 bases). CDR3: CASSLSLTRNNEQFF. DNA for the CDR3: TGTGCCAGCAGCTTAAGCTTGACTAGGAACAATGAGCAGTTCTTC.